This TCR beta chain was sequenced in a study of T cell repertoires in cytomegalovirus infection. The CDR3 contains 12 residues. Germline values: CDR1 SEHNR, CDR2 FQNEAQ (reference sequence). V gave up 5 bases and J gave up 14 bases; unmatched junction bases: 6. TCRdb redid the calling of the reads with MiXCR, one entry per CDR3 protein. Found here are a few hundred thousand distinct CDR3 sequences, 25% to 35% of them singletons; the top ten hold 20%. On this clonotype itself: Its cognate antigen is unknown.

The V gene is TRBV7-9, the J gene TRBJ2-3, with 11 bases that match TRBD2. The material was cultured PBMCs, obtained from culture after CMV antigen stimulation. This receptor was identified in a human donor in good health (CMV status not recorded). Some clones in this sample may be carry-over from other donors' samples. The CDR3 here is CASSISGGALYF. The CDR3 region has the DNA TGTGCCAGCAGCATTAGCGGGGGGGCCCTGTATTTT.